The clone carrying this TCR beta chain was observed a single time. What it binds is unknown. Construction of TCR beta libraries was performed using quantitative 5'-RACE with molecular barcodes. One entry per CDR3 protein, called by TCRdb with MiXCR from the 5' RACE reads. The sample consists of 700,000 to 850,000 distinct CDR3 sequences, 12% of them appearing once. This record belongs to a study of CD8 T cells in ankylosing spondylitis. With 2 bases clipped from V and 5 bases from J, the junction kept 7 bases outside the gene matches. Germline V gene lookup returns CDR1 SEHNR and CDR2 FQNEAQ (reference sequence). The CDR3 length is 15 residues. Findings and limits, study-wide: In ankylosing spondylitis patients, matched synovial fluid reportedly showed significant enrichment of disease-linked clones. Blood of patients with ankylosing spondylitis appeared to be characterized by a TCR beta motif of about 8 highly homologous variants. CD8+ disease-linked clones were present at relatively low frequencies in blood.

The receptor was derived from a male donor with ankylosing spondylitis. This sequence joins TRBV7-9 and TRBJ1-1, with 8 bases fitting TRBD1. Sequencing used blood, either unsorted or a sorted T cell fraction (not recorded which). Written as DNA, the CDR3 is TGTGCCAGCAGCTTATTTCCAGGGGGCGTTACTGAAGCTTTCTTT. Translated: CASSLFPGGVTEAFF.